These 18 T cell receptor beta chains were all obtained from the same sample, sequenced in a study of neurological immune-mediated disorders. TCRdb analysed the 5' RACE reads with MiXCR anew, one entry per CDR3 protein. The sample lists about 88,000 distinct CDR3 sequences, 3.5% occurring once. Source material: PBMCs. All receptors derive from a woman between 18 and 29 years old with multiple sclerosis.

This clonotype was recorded at least ten times. The J gene is TRBJ1-2, the V gene TRBV9; D gene ambiguous. V was pared by 0 bases and J by 4 bases, with 10 bases between. CDR1 is SGDLS, CDR2 YYNGEE, per germline. The CDR3 runs 14 residues. The DNA for the CDR3 is TGTGCCAGCAGCGTAGGATCAGGCCGCTATGGCTACACCTTC. Encoded protein: CASSVGSGRYGYTF.

This clonotype has ten or more counts. One end of the junction is discordant with germline, which a read error may explain. This chain links TRBV3-1 with TRBJ2-7, with D perhaps matching TRBD1 (6 bases). Germline V CDR1 and CDR2: LGHDT, YNNKEL (reference sequence). CDR3 length: 13 residues. The CDR3 nucleotides are TGTGCCAGCAGCGACTCAACAGGGCTCCCAACGGACTTC. It yields the protein CASSDSTGLPTDF.

There are many counts of this clonotype. The gene calls are TRBV15 and TRBJ2-4, with D possibly TRBD1 on 5 matching bases. In germline, CDR1 is LNHNV, CDR2 YYDKDF (reference sequence). Trimming removed 8 bases at V and 0 bases at J, with 11 bases between. CDR3 length equals 14 residues. CDR3 region: CATQTGLAKNIQYF. CDR3 coding DNA: TGTGCCACCCAAACAGGATTAGCCAAAAACATTCAGTACTTC.

This clonotype was seen repeatedly, ten times or more. The chain couples TRBV6-1 to TRBJ1-5; D unresolved. Germline V gives CDR1 MNHNS, CDR2 SASEGT. Deletions cut 6 bases from V and 5 bases from J, with 14 bases between. This CDR3 region has 14 residues. The CDR3 loop reads CASRDAMIHQPQHF. In DNA, the CDR3 is TGTGCCAGCAGAGACGCAATGATTCATCAGCCCCAGCATTTT.

This clonotype has at least ten counts. The chain has TRBV4-3 and TRBJ1-2; D is undetermined. Germline V gives CDR1 LGHNA, CDR2 YSLEER. The CDR3 extends over 16 amino acids. The V end was cut by 0 bases, the J end by 8 bases, with 19 bases between. This CDR3 is CASSQDRVGAARGYTF. The DNA for the CDR3 is TGCGCCAGCAGCCAAGATCGAGTCGGAGCTGCAAGGGGCTACACCTTC.

This clonotype appeared many times. The rearrangement uses TRBV10-3 and TRBJ1-2, with TRBD1 as a possible D gene (5 bases). The length of the CDR3 is 17 residues. CDR1 is ENHRY and CDR2 is SYGVKD in the germline V gene. The germline V and J ends were trimmed by 7 bases and 0 bases, with 21 bases remaining between them. CDR3 residues: CAITPDTGRATNYGYTF. DNA for the CDR3: TGTGCCATCACCCCGGACACCGGGAGGGCTACTAACTATGGCTACACCTTC.

This clonotype was observed at least ten times. The J gene is TRBJ2-7, the V gene TRBV6-6, with 10 bases that match TRBD1. V was pared by 5 bases and J by 5 bases, with 9 bases of the junction left unmatched. Looked up from germline, CDR1 is MNHNY and CDR2 is SVGAGI (reference sequence). The CDR3 is made up of 15 amino acids. DNA of the CDR3: TGTGCCAGCAGTACCGAGGACAGGGGGTATCACGAGCAGTACTTC. Protein: CASSTEDRGYHEQYF.

This clonotype was observed at least ten times. The chain is built from TRBV5-1 and TRBJ1-1; D perhaps matches TRBD1 (6 bases). Germline CDR1 and CDR2: SGHRS and YFSETQ. The CDR3 is made up of 13 amino acids. V lost 0 bases and J 7 bases, leaving 10 bases between the germline ends. For the CDR3, the DNA is TGCGCCAGCAGCTTGGTCGGACAGTTTGAAGCTTTCTTT. Protein sequence: CASSLVGQFEAFF.

The sample holds many counts of this clonotype. The V call is TRBV20-1, the J call TRBJ2-1, with TRBD2 matching 9 bases. Germline V gene data show CDR1 as DFQATT and CDR2 as SNEGSKA (reference sequence). The length of the CDR3 is 14 residues. CDR3 residues: CILGGLAGNNEQFF. CDR3 coding DNA: TGCATACTTGGTGGGCTAGCGGGAAACAATGAGCAGTTCTTC.

This clonotype was detected many times. The CDR3 spells CASSSGRRDSYNEQFF. The DNA for the CDR3 is TGTGCCAGCAGCTCTGGACGGCGGGACTCCTACAATGAGCAGTTCTTC. V and J are TRBV7-2 and TRBJ2-1; D may be TRBD2 (6 bases). This CDR3 has 16 residues. V shed 4 bases and J shed 0 bases, with 13 bases lying between them. Germline V gene sequence: CDR1 SGHTA, CDR2 FQGNSA.

The J gene is TRBJ2-1, the V gene TRBV6-2 or TRBV6-3; the match to TRBD1 covers 9 bases. CDR3 size: 16 residues. V dropped 2 bases and J dropped 7; count of bases not matched to a gene: 9. Germline V CDR1 and CDR2: MNHEY, SVGEGT. The CDR3 bases are TGTGCCAGCAGTTACGTACCGGGACAGGGACATAATGAGCAGTTCTTC. The encoded protein is CASSYVPGQGHNEQFF.

The chain carries TRBV30 and TRBJ1-2; D might be TRBD1 (5 bases). This CDR3 spans 11 amino acids. Per germline, CDR1 GTSNPN and CDR2 SVGIG (reference sequence). Trimming pared 0 bases from V and 11 bases from J, leaving 10 bases between. The CDR3 DNA sequence: TGTGCCTGGAGTGTGGGACGGGGGTACACCTTC. Translating it yields CAWSVGRGYTF.

The V call is TRBV6-2 or TRBV6-3, the J call TRBJ2-7; 7 bases align to TRBD2. Germline loops: CDR1 MNHEY, CDR2 SVGEGT. J gave up 5 bases and V 2 bases, and 12 bases lay outside the gene matches. The CDR3 has 16 amino acids. CDR3 residues: CASSYSLWSSGDEQYF. The CDR3 region has the DNA TGTGCCAGCAGTTACAGTTTGTGGTCTAGCGGCGACGAGCAGTACTTC.

This clonotype was seen repeatedly, ten times or more. J is TRBJ1-5 and V is TRBV2; 12 bases align to TRBD1. CDR1 is SNHLY and CDR2 is FYNNEI in the germline V gene. Trimming cost V 7 bases and J 5 bases; bases outside gene matches: 6. The CDR3 runs to 15 residues. The CDR3 nucleotides read TGTGCCAGCAACCCGGGACAGGGGGCTTATCAGCCCCAGCATTTT. Protein: CASNPGQGAYQPQHF.

This clonotype has a count of ten or more. This rearrangement joins TRBV7-2 to TRBJ2-7, with TRBD2 identical over 9 bases. Germline CDR1 is SGHTA and CDR2 is FQGNSA. CDR3 length equals 14 residues. V was pared by 5 bases and J by 2 bases, with 4 bases of the junction left unmatched. The CDR3 coding sequence is TGTGCCAGCAGCCGTAGCGGGAGCGCCTACGAGCAGTACTTC. Its protein product is CASSRSGSAYEQYF.

This clonotype was seen repeatedly, ten times or more. The V gene is TRBV20-1, the J gene TRBJ2-1; no definite D call. Trimming shortened V by 0 bases and J by 13 bases, and 13 bases separated the two germline ends. The CDR3 has 12 residues. In germline, CDR1 is DFQATT, CDR2 SNEGSKA (reference sequence). Here the CDR3 reads CSARDFLGYQFF. The CDR3 coding sequence is TGCAGTGCTAGAGATTTTTTGGGGTATCAGTTCTTC.

This clonotype was counted only a few times. The chain links TRBV13 to TRBJ1-3, with 7 bases matching TRBD1. The CDR3 is made up of 14 amino acids. V gave up 6 bases and J gave up 5 bases; unmatched junction bases: 7. Per the germline V gene, CDR1 is PRHDT and CDR2 is FYEKMQ (reference sequence). In DNA, the CDR3 is TGTGCCAGCAGTCGCAGGGACAGCCGAAACACCATATATTTT. It codes for CASSRRDSRNTIYF.

The chain links TRBV7-3 to TRBJ2-2; 10 nucleotides agree with TRBD2. Germline trimming cut 6 bases from V and 6 bases from J; bases unmatched to any gene: 10. The CDR3 consists of 16 residues. CDR1 SGHTA and CDR2 FQGTGA come from the germline V gene. CDR3 sequence: CASSQLAGGSAGELFF. CDR3 in DNA: TGTGCCAGCAGTCAGTTAGCGGGAGGTTCGGCCGGGGAGCTGTTTTTT.